This T cell receptor beta chain was captured by sequencing in a study of T cell changes during pregnancy in multiple sclerosis. Germline values: CDR1 SNHLY, CDR2 FYNNEI. Trimming took off 5 bases at V and 8 bases at J, with 22 bases between the two ends. The CDR3 extends over 17 amino acids. Sequenced by immunoSEQ multiplex PCR; TCRdb stores in-frame clones only, minus some. The sample records 74,000 or so clones, more than 80% being singletons. The sequencing here drew on CD4+ T cells from peripheral blood mononuclear cells, taken before pregnancy. The TCR comes from a female donor with multiple sclerosis, enrolled in a pregnancy study. The J gene is TRBJ1-6, the V gene TRBV2; D is undetermined. CDR3 coding DNA: TGTGCCAGCAGTCCTCCTTTTGGCCTTAAGATTGATTCACCCCTCCACTTT. Protein sequence: CASSPPFGLKIDSPLHF.